Each of the 8 T cell receptor beta chains below was sequenced from the same sample in a study of blood T cell repertoires in COVID-19 (dated by TCRdb to about 2020). Libraries were built with the immunoSEQ multiplex PCR assay. TCRdb obtained this table from immuneACCESS and retained in-frame rearrangements with V and J assigned. These tables miss some clones; where compared with another copy, unresolved V genes account for less than half of the shortfall, and the remainder is unexplained. Present in this sample are over 130,000 clones, over 75% of which were seen just once. The ten most abundant clones make up roughly 2.9% of the sample. Sequenced input: PBMCs or T cells enriched from blood (not recorded which). These receptors were obtained from a woman aged 45-60 years who had recovered from COVID-19.

The chain employs TRBV5-1 and TRBJ1-4, with 9 bases fitting TRBD1. CDR3 length: 14 residues. The ends lost 2 bases at V and 6 bases at J; junction bases unmatched: 2. CDR1 SGHRS and CDR2 YFSETQ come from the germline V gene. As DNA, the CDR3 is TGCGCCAGCAGCTTACAGGGGGCCGATGAAAAACTGTTTTTT. It yields the protein CASSLQGADEKLFF.

The chain uses TRBV5-6 and TRBJ2-1, with TRBD2 identical over 8 bases. The germline gives CDR1 SGHDT, CDR2 YYEEEE. The CDR3 has 15 residues. The junction had 11 bases not matched to a gene; V was cut back by 4 bases and J by 8 bases. CDR3 coding DNA: TGTGCCAGCAGCACACCGGGACTAGGGGAAGATGAGCAGTTCTTC. Translating it yields CASSTPGLGEDEQFF.

This sequence joins TRBV7-9 and TRBJ1-5; D is undetermined. Germline V CDR1 and CDR2: SEHNR, FQNEAQ (reference sequence). CDR3 length equals 16 residues. V dropped 0 bases and J dropped 0 bases, with 9 bases sitting between them. CDR3 in amino acids: CASSLASGYSNQPQHF. The DNA of the CDR3 is TGTGCCAGCAGCTTAGCATCGGGTTATAGCAATCAGCCCCAGCATTTT.

In this sample, this clone turned up once. The CDR3, as DNA: TGTGCCAGCAGCTCCCGGGGACTAGCGGGAGGAAAAAATGAGCAGTTCTTC. Its translation: CASSSRGLAGGKNEQFF. The chain has TRBV3-1 (or the pseudogene TRBV3-2) and TRBJ2-1, with TRBD2 identical over 15 bases. Trimming at V came to 5 bases and at J to 7 bases, leaving 9 bases not matched to a gene. CDR3 length: 17 amino acids. Germline V lookup: CDR1 LGHDT, CDR2 YNNKEL (reference sequence).

The chain couples TRBV12-5 to TRBJ1-2; no reliable D call. The CDR3 has 13 residues. Trimming cost V 7 bases and J 7 bases, with 16 bases left between them. Germline V gene lookup returns CDR1 LGHNT and CDR2 FRNRAP. CDR3 nucleotide sequence: TGTGCTAGTGCCTTGGACTGGACCGGTGGCTACACCTTC. Translation gives CASALDWTGGYTF. Using reference TRBV12-5 and TRBJ1-2 for the parts outside the CDR3, the full variable domain is DARVTQTPRHKVTEMGQEVTMRCQPILGHNTVFWYRQTMMQGLELLAYFRNRAPLDDSGMPKDRFSAEMPDATLATLKIQPSEPRDSAVYFCASALDWTGGYTFGSGTRLTVV.

The J gene is TRBJ1-6, the V gene TRBV30; D perhaps matches TRBD1 (6 bases). CDR3 length: 13 residues. V was pared by 2 bases and J by 10 bases, with 12 bases between. Germline loops: CDR1 GTSNPN, CDR2 SVGIG (reference sequence). In DNA form, the CDR3 reads TGTGCCTGGAGTTTTACAGGGAACTCACCCCTCCACTTT. Amino acid sequence: CAWSFTGNSPLHF.

V and J are TRBV30 and TRBJ1-4, with 7 bases fitting TRBD1. CDR3 length: 14 residues. The J segment lost 8 bases and the V segment lost 0 bases, leaving 6 bases of the junction unmatched. The germline CDR1 and CDR2 sequences are GTSNPN and SVGIG (reference sequence). The CDR3 region has the DNA TGTGCCTGGAGTGTCGACAGGGTGGGCGAAAAACTGTTTTTT. Its protein product is CAWSVDRVGEKLFF.

Only one count was recorded for this clone. J is TRBJ2-2 and V is TRBV2; 8 bases are shared with TRBD1. The V and J ends lost 5 bases and 6 bases, in that order; junction bases with no gene match: 5. The germline V gene encodes CDR1 SNHLY and CDR2 FYNNEI. The CDR3 covers 14 residues. CDR3 sequence (DNA): TGTGCCAGCAGTAAGGGACAGGCGCCCGGGGAGCTGTTTTTT. Protein sequence: CASSKGQAPGELFF. Combining the CDR3 with reference TRBV2 and TRBJ2-2 gives the whole variable domain EPEVTQTPSHQVTQMGQEVILRCVPISNHLYFYWYRQILGQKVEFLVSFYNNEISEKSEIFDDQFSVERPDGSNFTLKIRSTKLEDSAMYFCASSKGQAPGELFFGEGSRLTVL.